One sample yielded the 26 T cell receptor beta chains listed below, sequenced in a study of response to subunit inactivated influenza vaccine. A single record per CDR3 protein comes from TCRdb applying MiXCR to the RT-PCR reads. The table includes about 780,000 distinct CDR3 sequences, around 18% detected once. The starting material was PBMCs from blood, obtained approximately 5 days after vaccination. All receptors derive from a man aged 50 to 59 who received an inactivated influenza vaccine.

This clonotype was seen at least ten times. The V and J genes are TRBV6-1 and TRBJ2-7, with D perhaps TRBD1 or TRBD2 (5 bases each). CDR3 length: 14 amino acids. Germline CDR1 is MNHNS and CDR2 is SASEGT. Trimming stripped 5 bases from V and 4 bases from J, with 15 bases between. The CDR3 nucleotides are TGTGCCAGCAGTCCCCGAGGGGAAAGATACGAGCAGTACTTC. Its translation is CASSPRGERYEQYF.

The genes are TRBV5-1 and TRBJ1-1; possibly TRBD1 for D (6 bases). From germline, CDR1 is SGHRS and CDR2 YFSETQ. Trimming removed 1 base from V and 6 bases from J, with 13 bases in between. This CDR3 has 14 residues. The CDR3 region is CASSLQGLGAEAFF. The CDR3 DNA follows: TGCGCCAGCAGCTTGCAGGGGTTGGGGGCTGAAGCTTTCTTT.

The chain carries TRBV12-3 or TRBV12-4 and TRBJ2-3; 7 bases map to TRBD1. The V gene end was trimmed by 6 bases and the J gene end by 5 bases; junction bases not matched to a gene: 11. CDR3 length: 15 residues. DNA of the CDR3: TGTGCCAGCAGCCCTTCCGGGACAGTTAGAGATACGCAGTATTTT. Translating gives CASSPSGTVRDTQYF.

This clonotype was recorded a few times. The gene calls are TRBV5-5 and TRBJ2-7, with D possibly being TRBD1 (6 bases). V dropped 2 bases and J dropped 6 bases, with 15 bases sitting between them. The CDR3 has 14 amino acids. The germline gives CDR1 SGHKS, CDR2 YYEKEE (reference sequence). The CDR3 DNA sequence: TGTGCCAGCAGCTTTTCACCCGGGACAACCGAGCAGTACTTC. Residues: CASSFSPGTTEQYF.

This clonotype was observed a few times. The J gene is TRBJ1-1, the V gene TRBV5-6; possibly TRBD1 for D (5 bases). The CDR3 loop spans 15 amino acids. V gave up 0 bases and J gave up 3 bases, with 12 bases separating them. Germline V gene data show CDR1 as SGHDT and CDR2 as YYEEEE. CDR3 in amino acids: CASSLAPGSDTEAFF. CDR3 bases: TGTGCCAGCAGCTTGGCCCCAGGGTCGGACACTGAAGCTTTCTTT.

The V and J genes are TRBV9 and TRBJ2-3; D remains ambiguous. Trimming took off 0 bases at V and 6 bases at J, with 8 bases between the two ends. The CDR3 has 13 residues. Germline CDR1 is SGDLS and CDR2 is YYNGEE. The CDR3 region is CASSVVSSDTQYF. In DNA, the CDR3 is TGTGCCAGCAGCGTAGTATCCAGCGATACGCAGTATTTT.

The CDR3 sequence is CASSYSHYDEQFF. CDR3 in DNA: TGTGCCAGCAGTTACTCCCACTATGATGAGCAGTTCTTC. The rearrangement links TRBV6-2 or TRBV6-3 to TRBJ2-1; D is ambiguous. The CDR3 has 13 residues. Between the trimmed V and J ends, which lost 0 bases and 8 bases, there was a span of 8 bases. In germline, CDR1 is MNHEY, CDR2 SVGEGT.

This rearrangement joins TRBV12-3 or TRBV12-4 to TRBJ1-2; the match to TRBD1 covers 9 bases. The CDR3 runs to 15 residues. V was pared by 1 base and J by 7 bases, with 7 bases of the junction left unmatched. CDR3 loop: CASSLGRDRVCGYTF. The DNA for the CDR3 is TGTGCCAGCAGTTTAGGACGGGACAGGGTCTGTGGCTACACCTTC.

The chain joins TRBV19 to TRBJ2-1; the D is unclear. The germline V gene has CDR1 LNHDA and CDR2 SQIVND (reference sequence). The V gene lost 5 bases and the J gene lost 0 bases, with 11 bases spanning the gap. The CDR3 spans 15 residues. The CDR3 nucleotides are TGTGCCAGTAGTGGATACTATAGCTCCTACAATGAGCAGTTCTTC. Translated: CASSGYYSSYNEQFF.

This clonotype turned up a few times. The chain joins TRBV25-1 to TRBJ1-2; 8 bases line up with TRBD1. The CDR3 totals 14 residues. Germline V lookup: CDR1 MGHDK, CDR2 SYGVNS. V was pared by 8 bases and J by 2 bases, with 7 bases of the junction left unmatched. In nucleotides, the CDR3 is TGTGCCAGCTCCCGGACAGGGATGAACTATGGCTACACCTTC. Its protein is CASSRTGMNYGYTF.

There are many counts of this clonotype. V and J are TRBV15 and TRBJ2-5; 8 positions match TRBD1. With 0 bases clipped from V and 5 bases from J, the junction kept 8 bases outside the gene matches. The CDR3 covers 16 residues. Germline V gene data show CDR1 as LNHNV and CDR2 as YYDKDF (reference sequence). The CDR3 is CATSRDRRRGHETQYF. The CDR3, as DNA: TGTGCCACCAGCAGAGATCGTCGCAGGGGGCACGAGACCCAGTACTTC.

This clonotype has at least ten counts. The chain joins TRBV12-3 or TRBV12-4 to TRBJ2-1; 7 bases line up with TRBD1. With 2 bases clipped from V and 6 bases from J, the junction kept 7 bases outside the gene matches. CDR3 length: 15 amino acids. The CDR3 region has the DNA TGTGCCAGCAGTTTATTCCGGGACAGAGTCAATGAGCAGTTCTTC. Protein product: CASSLFRDRVNEQFF.

V usage is TRBV5-1 and J usage is TRBJ1-1; D remains ambiguous. Germline CDR1 is SGHRS and CDR2 is YFSETQ. V dropped 4 bases and J dropped 1 base, with 14 bases sitting between them. CDR3 length: 15 amino acids. The CDR3 reads CASSTDGLRNTEAFF. The CDR3 DNA sequence: TGCGCCAGCAGCACGGACGGATTGAGGAACACTGAAGCTTTCTTT.

In this sample, this clonotype turned up a few times. The chain couples TRBV7-2 to TRBJ1-2; D uncertain. Germline V gene sequence: CDR1 SGHTA, CDR2 FQGNSA. The V and J ends lost 1 base and 4 bases respectively, with 13 bases between them. The CDR3 has 15 amino acids. DNA of the CDR3: TGTGCCAGCAGCTTAGTATCTTCTTCTCCCTATGGCTACACCTTC. Its translation: CASSLVSSSPYGYTF.

The chain uses TRBV6-5 and TRBJ2-4, with D possibly being TRBD2 (7 bases). CDR1 is MNHEY and CDR2 is SVGAGI in the germline V gene. Trimming took off 4 bases at V and 10 bases at J, with 17 bases between the two ends. The CDR3 is made up of 14 amino acids. CDR3 sequence reads: CASSSGGGARIQYF. CDR3 coding DNA: TGTGCCAGCAGTTCCGGTGGGGGGGCGAGGATTCAGTACTTC.

The J gene is TRBJ2-3, the V gene TRBV3-1, with 8 bases matching TRBD2. The CDR3 runs 16 residues. Trimming removed 4 bases from V and 4 bases from J; junction bases left unmatched: 10. Germline V lookup: CDR1 LGHDT, CDR2 YNNKEL (reference sequence). In nucleotides, the CDR3 is TGTGCCAGCAGCCTATCCGGGACTAGAGGCGCAGATACGCAGTATTTT. Its protein product is CASSLSGTRGADTQYF.

This clonotype came up a few times. The CDR3 nucleotides read TGTGCCAGCAGCCCTCGGACTAGCGCCCAATACAATGAGCAGTTCTTC. Translation gives CASSPRTSAQYNEQFF. This chain links TRBV3-1 with TRBJ2-1; 9 bases line up with TRBD2. Germline CDR1 reads LGHDT; CDR2 reads YNNKEL (reference sequence). This CDR3 has 16 residues. Trimming took 4 bases from V and 4 from J; bases not matched to a gene: 8.

The rearrangement links TRBV7-2 to TRBJ2-1, with 11 positions matching TRBD2. CDR1 is SGHTA and CDR2 is FQGNSA in the germline V gene. After removal of 2 bases from V and 6 bases from J, the junction contained 6 bases not matched to a gene. The CDR3 is 16 amino acids. Written as DNA, the CDR3 is TGTGCCAGCAGCTTATCAGGGCTAGCGGGGGGCAATGAGCAGTTCTTC. This gives the protein CASSLSGLAGGNEQFF.

J is TRBJ2-1 and V is TRBV29-1; TRBD1 or TRBD2 may be the D gene (6 bases each). Germline lookup yields CDR1 SQVTM and CDR2 ANQGSEA. The CDR3 consists of 14 residues. Trimming took off 7 bases at V and 7 bases at J, with 20 bases between the two ends. The CDR3 reads CSAFGGTQGNEQFF. CDR3 DNA sequence: TGCAGCGCCTTCGGGGGCACCCAGGGGAATGAGCAGTTCTTC.

This sequence joins TRBV6-5 and TRBJ2-3, with 7 bases fitting TRBD2. The CDR3 totals 15 residues. Germline CDR1 MNHEY, CDR2 SVGAGI. Trimming took 2 bases from V and 5 from J; bases not matched to a gene: 7. The CDR3 nucleotides read TGTGCCAGCAGTTACGGGGCGGGAGTCGGAGATACGCAGTATTTT. This translates into CASSYGAGVGDTQYF.

The chain is built from TRBV4-2 and TRBJ2-7; 11 bases are shared with TRBD1. Germline CDR1 LGHNA, CDR2 YNFKEQ. This CDR3 is 16 amino acids long. Trimming took 1 base from V and 4 from J; bases not matched to a gene: 6. Written as DNA, the CDR3 is TGTGCCAGCAGCCAAGTTGGGGGACAGGGGGTGTACGAGCAGTACTTC. Translating gives CASSQVGGQGVYEQYF.

This clonotype was observed at least ten times. The rearrangement links TRBV16 to TRBJ1-5, with unresolved D. Trimming removed 7 bases from V and 2 bases from J, with 15 bases in between. This CDR3 is 15 amino acids long. In germline, CDR1 is KGHSY, CDR2 FQNENV. CDR3 in amino acids: CASKPRGKGNQPQHF. The CDR3 region has the DNA TGTGCCAGCAAACCTCGGGGAAAAGGCAATCAGCCCCAGCATTTT. The variable domain in full, completed from reference TRBV16 and TRBJ1-5, reads GEEVAQTPKHLVRGEGQKAKLYCAPIKGHSYVFWYQQVLKNEFKFLISFQNENVFDETGMPKERFSAKCLPNSPCSLEIQATKLEDSAVYFCASKPRGKGNQPQHFGDGTRLSIL.

The chain couples TRBV7-2 to TRBJ2-3; 8 positions agree with TRBD2. V gave up 1 base and J gave up 4 bases; unmatched junction bases: 4. CDR1 SGHTA and CDR2 FQGNSA come from the germline V gene. The CDR3 spans 15 residues. CDR3 in amino acids: CASSLVAGTADTQYF. CDR3 DNA sequence: TGTGCCAGCAGCTTAGTAGCGGGGACCGCAGATACGCAGTATTTT.

This clonotype was found many times. The CDR3 loop reads CASSLDPGVNSPLHF. The CDR3 region has the DNA TGTGCCAGCAGCTTGGATCCAGGAGTAAATTCACCCCTCCACTTT. The chain joins TRBV5-6 to TRBJ1-6; the D is unclear. The germline V gene has CDR1 SGHDT and CDR2 YYEEEE. V was cut by 0 bases and J by 7 bases, with 11 bases left in between. The CDR3 is 15 residues long.

The CDR3 DNA reads as TGTGCCCGGAACCACGACGGAACCTACGAGCAGTACTTC. Translated, it gives CARNHDGTYEQYF. The V gene is TRBV24-1, the J gene TRBJ2-7, with D unclear. The CDR3 runs to 13 residues. Trimming removed 12 bases from V and 2 bases from J, with 16 bases in between. The V gene's germline CDR1 is KGHDR and CDR2 SFDVKD.

The chain uses TRBV6-5 and TRBJ2-5; D perhaps matches TRBD1 (8 bases). Germline assignment: CDR1 MNHEY and CDR2 SVGAGI. V was cut by 5 bases and J by 3 bases, with 16 bases left in between. CDR3 length: 15 residues. The CDR3 coding sequence is TGTGCCAGCAGTACCCGACAGGGGACTAAAGAGACCCAGTACTTC. Translation gives CASSTRQGTKETQYF.